The rows below give T cell receptor beta chains drawn from one sample of a study of blood T cell repertoires in COVID-19. The data were produced by immunoSEQ multiplex PCR, yet TCRdb's version contains in-frame clones alone and is incomplete. Altogether over 200,000 clones are present, 80% to 90% being singletons, with the ten largest covering about 8.1%. Sequenced: peripheral blood. The origin of the receptors is a woman aged 50 to 60 with acute or convalescent COVID-19. CDR3s include the opening cysteine and the closing phenylalanine or tryptophan. The order of the fields is V gene, CDR3 protein.

V gene: TRBV5-1
CDR3 protein: CASSMQGAVNEQYF

V gene: TRBV27
CDR3 protein: CASSPREGSYEQYF

V gene: TRBV7-9
CDR3 protein: CASTDRAANTGELFF

V gene: TRBV5-6
CDR3 protein: CASSLALGSTDTQYF

V gene: TRBV11-1
CDR3 protein: CASSSQATGEQETQYF

V gene: TRBV6-5
CDR3 protein: CASRPWTASNQPQHF

V gene: TRBV6-6
CDR3 protein: CASRSFVSGRAYEQYF

V gene: TRBV18
CDR3 protein: CASSPLAVGGRLQETQYF

V gene: TRBV5-6
CDR3 protein: CASSLVGRTNTEAFF

V gene: TRBV18
CDR3 protein: CASSPIPRLGANTEAFF

V gene: TRBV24-1
CDR3 protein: CATSDGPGQGVSSGNTIYF

V gene: TRBV5-1
CDR3 protein: CASSLGGGQGSSYGYTF

V gene: TRBV29-1
CDR3 protein: CSVEAGARDSGNTIYF

V gene: TRBV5-1
CDR3 protein: CASSLGQGGLAGPYNEQFF

V gene: TRBV30
CDR3 protein: CAWSRQGAAGETQYF

V gene: TRBV19
CDR3 protein: CASSSPKQGAPNTGELFF

V gene: TRBV28
CDR3 protein: CASSFSEALNTEAFF